The 15 T cell receptor beta chains below were found in one sample sequenced in a study of read filtering for tumor transcriptome and immune sequencing. The library was built from 400 ng RNA with molecular barcoded adaptors for alpha/delta and beta/gamma chains. TCRdb reprocessed the reads via MiXCR and lists one record per CDR3 protein. The sample shows approximately 90,000 distinct CDR3 sequences, 20% to 25% of them seen only once. Sequencing used a population of CD138-negative cells sorted from bone marrow. The receptors originated from a donor aged 40 or over with multiple myeloma.

This clonotype was recorded at least ten times. The chain has TRBV28 and TRBJ2-2, with 10 bases identical to TRBD2. Losses at the gene ends were 7 bases for V and 0 bases for J; bases not matched to a gene: 14. The CDR3 loop spans 19 amino acids. The germline V gene encodes CDR1 MDHEN and CDR2 SYDVKM. This chain's CDR3 is CASTSVTSGAATNTGELFF. The CDR3 bases are TGTGCCAGCACGTCCGTTACTAGCGGGGCCGCCACGAACACCGGGGAGCTGTTTTTT.

Ten or more counts support this clonotype. The chain uses TRBV11-2 and TRBJ1-1; D call uncertain. V was shortened by 2 bases and J by 2 bases, with 3 bases between the two germline ends. The CDR3 extends over 12 amino acids. From germline, CDR1 is SGHAT and CDR2 FQNNGV. DNA for the CDR3: TGTGCCAGCAGCTTAAGAAACACTGAAGCTTTCTTT. Translated, it gives CASSLRNTEAFF.

This clonotype was observed many times. The chain is built from TRBV5-1 and TRBJ1-5, with TRBD1 matching over 8 bases. The CDR3 spans 15 residues. Trimming cost V 3 bases and J 2 bases; bases outside gene matches: 4. Germline CDR1 is SGHRS and CDR2 is YFSETQ. In DNA, the CDR3 is TGCGCCAGCAGCTCAGGGGGCGATGGCAATCAGCCCCAGCATTTT. It translates to CASSSGGDGNQPQHF.

This clonotype has ten or more counts. The gene calls are TRBV20-1 and TRBJ2-1; 7 positions agree with TRBD2. CDR1 and CDR2 from the germline V gene are DFQATT and SNEGSKA (reference sequence). This CDR3 spans 15 amino acids. V trimming: 5 bases; J trimming: 0 bases; junction bases outside the gene matches: 7. CDR3: CSARQAGRSYNEQFF. In DNA form, the CDR3 reads TGCAGTGCTCGGCAAGCGGGGCGCTCCTACAATGAGCAGTTCTTC.

The chain joins TRBV25-1 to TRBJ1-5; perhaps TRBD1 as D (6 bases). Germline CDR1 is MGHDK and CDR2 is SYGVNS. The CDR3 consists of 12 residues. The V gene lost 7 bases and the J gene lost 2 bases, with 6 bases spanning the gap. CDR3 region: CASNRGNQPQHF. In nucleotides, the CDR3 is TGTGCCAGCAACAGGGGCAATCAGCCCCAGCATTTT.

This clonotype has ten or more counts. The chain combines TRBV7-9 with TRBJ2-3; D perhaps matches TRBD1 (5 bases). Germline V gene sequence: CDR1 SEHNR, CDR2 FQNEAQ (reference sequence). V lost 2 bases and J lost 4, with 10 bases in between. The CDR3 is 14 residues long. CDR3 DNA sequence: TGTGCCAGCAGCTTACAGGGAAGGGCAGATACGCAGTATTTT. Its translation: CASSLQGRADTQYF. Full variable domain (remainder filled in from reference TRBV7-9 and TRBJ2-3): DTGVSQNPRHKITKRGQNVTFRCDPISEHNRLYWYRQTLGQGPEFLTYFQNEAQLEKSRLLSDRFSAERPKGSFSTLEIQRTEQGDSAMYLCASSLQGRADTQYFGPGTRLTVL.

Ten or more counts support this clonotype. The genes are TRBV21-1 and TRBJ2-1; the table's D call, TRBD2, has no DNA check behind it. TRBV21-1 is described as a pseudogene. The CDR3 spans 13 residues. The CDR3 loop is CASPRLAYNEQFF. The CDR3 DNA follows: TGTGCCAGCCCCCGACTAGCCTACAATGAGCAGTTCTTC.

Remarks on this clonotype: Likely a read error: the CDR3 ends without its conserved phenylalanine or tryptophan. This rearrangement joins TRBV3-1 to TRBJ1-2; 9 bases agree with TRBD1. The CDR3 is 14 residues long. Germline V CDR1 and CDR2: LGHDT, YNNKEL (reference sequence). J lost 8 bases, V lost 4 bases, and 8 bases had no gene match. As DNA, the CDR3 is TGTGCCAGCAGCCCCCTCCGGACAGGGGTCGGCTACACCTCC. This encodes CASSPLRTGVGYTS.

This clonotype was observed a handful of times. The chain joins TRBV4-1 to TRBJ1-2, with D hard to call. V lost 3 bases to trimming and J lost 2 bases, with 13 bases between them. The germline CDR1 and CDR2 sequences are MGHRA and YSYEKL. CDR3 length: 15 amino acids. In nucleotides, the CDR3 is TGCGCCAGCAGCCAGGGGAAGTACGGGAACTATGGCTACACCTTC. It yields the protein CASSQGKYGNYGYTF.

This clonotype was picked up many times. The rearrangement joins TRBV13 to TRBJ2-3; D is uncertain. The CDR3 has 17 residues. CDR1 is PRHDT, CDR2 FYEKMQ, per germline (reference sequence). The V and J ends lost 0 bases and 5 bases respectively, with 18 bases between them. The CDR3 DNA is TGTGCCAGCAGCTTAGGGACTTATAAGTCACCGGAAGATACGCAGTATTTT. It yields the protein CASSLGTYKSPEDTQYF.

The chain combines TRBV21-1 with TRBJ2-7; TRBD1 reflects the table's D call only, with no check against the DNA. TRBV21-1 is designated a pseudogene. This CDR3 spans 16 amino acids. The CDR3 here is CASSKKGRVNTYKQYF. DNA of the CDR3: TGTGCCAGCAGCAAAAAGGGCAGGGTGAACACCTACAAGCAGTACTTC.

The J gene is TRBJ2-1, the V gene TRBV7-3; the match to TRBD2 covers 16 bases. The germline gives CDR1 SGHTA, CDR2 FQGTGA. CDR3 length: 16 amino acids. J lost 9 bases, V lost 5 bases, and 7 bases had no gene match. The CDR3: CASSPGLAGGHSEQFF. The CDR3 DNA is TGTGCCAGCAGCCCGGGACTAGCGGGGGGGCACAGTGAGCAGTTCTTC.

This clonotype was picked up a small number of times. This chain joins TRBV7-9 and TRBJ1-4, with a tentative D call TRBD1 (5 bases). V shed 5 bases and J shed 3 bases, with 16 bases lying between them. The CDR3 is 16 residues long. Germline loops: CDR1 SEHNR, CDR2 FQNEAQ (reference sequence). CDR3 residues: CASSHRTQGANEKLFF. CDR3 nucleotide sequence: TGTGCCAGCAGCCATCGAACCCAAGGGGCTAATGAAAAACTGTTTTTT.

This clonotype showed up just once. Possible read error: a much larger clone is one base away. This is likely a read error, given that the CDR3 carries no conserved phenylalanine or tryptophan at its end. This chain uses TRBV19 with TRBJ2-3; 12 bases line up with TRBD1. The CDR3 sequence is 16 residues long. V shed 3 bases, J shed 3 bases, and the junction held 4 bases outside the gene matches. Looked up from germline, CDR1 is LNHDA and CDR2 is SQIVND (reference sequence). In DNA, the CDR3 is TGTGCCAGTAGTATGGGGGGACAGGGGGCAACAGATACGCAGTATTAT. Amino acid sequence: CASSMGGQGATDTQYY.

Turning to this clonotype: This clone may be a read error of a much larger clone one base away. No conserved phenylalanine or tryptophan is present at the end of the CDR3, so a read error is the likely explanation. The rearrangement links TRBV28 to TRBJ1-2; D is perhaps TRBD1 (5 bases). From germline, CDR1 is MDHEN and CDR2 SYDVKM. Trimming left V 3 bases short and J 4 bases short, with 12 bases between. The CDR3 spans 14 residues. Here the CDR3 reads CASSLYGALYGYTL. In DNA form, the CDR3 reads TGTGCCAGCAGTTTGTACGGGGCCCTCTATGGCTACACCCTC.